This T cell receptor beta chain is from a study of cytomegalovirus exposure and HLA in healthy donors. Trimming left V 4 bases short and J 0 bases short, with 10 bases between. The CDR3 length is 14 residues. The germline CDR1 and CDR2 sequences are KGHSH and LQKENI. The table lists this clone with a few counts. Its antigen remains unknown. PCR amplification relied on 60 Vbeta primers (plus 13 Jbeta primers). This table comes from immunoSEQ multiplex PCR, and its TCRdb copy is limited to in-frame clones, with some not included. The table shows some 150,000 clones, with about three fifths occurring only once. Broader study findings: In vitro experiments confirmed that three CMV-associated chains were specific for CMV antigens. Sequencing depth across donors, presence/absence analyses assumed, was roughly uniform.

Sequences were obtained from PBMCs. The TCR was taken from a woman between 25 and 40 years old in good health and CMV-seropositive. The J gene is TRBJ2-7, the V gene TRBV18, with D possibly being TRBD2 (5 bases). In nucleotides, the CDR3 is TGTGCCAGCTCACTTTCAGGAGGCTCCTACGAGCAGTACTTC. Translation: CASSLSGGSYEQYF. The variable domain in full, completed from reference TRBV18 and TRBJ2-7, reads NAGVMQNPRHLVRRRGQEARLRCSPMKGHSHVYWYRQLPEEGLKFMVYLQKENIIDESGMPKERFSAEFPKEGPSILRIQQVVRGDSAAYFCASSLSGGSYEQYFGPGTRLTVT.